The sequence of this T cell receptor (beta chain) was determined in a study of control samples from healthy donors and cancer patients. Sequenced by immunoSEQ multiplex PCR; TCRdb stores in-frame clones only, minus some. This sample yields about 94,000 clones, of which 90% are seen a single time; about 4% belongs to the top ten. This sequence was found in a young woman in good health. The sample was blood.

The CDR3: CASSQDLGNEQFF. In DNA form, the CDR3 reads TGTGCCAGCAGCCAAGACTTGGGCAATGAGCAGTTCTTC. The rearrangement links TRBV3-1 (or the pseudogene TRBV3-2) to TRBJ2-1; unclear D gene. The CDR3 contains 13 residues. Looked up from germline, CDR1 is LGHDT and CDR2 is YNNKEL (reference sequence). The germline V and J ends were trimmed by 0 bases and 6 bases, with 6 bases remaining between them.